The rows below give T cell receptor beta chains drawn from one sample of a study of blood T cells in healthy people across ages. TCRdb re-called the 5' RACE reads with MiXCR, one entry per CDR3 protein. This table holds approximately 1,100,000 distinct CDR3 sequences, less than 50% found once. Sample: blood. Receptors originate from a woman aged 55-75 years in good health. CDR3s include the opening cysteine and the closing phenylalanine or tryptophan. Each record gives: D gene, J gene, clone size, V gene, CDR3 protein, CDR3 DNA. D genes are given only for firm matches. Not every row has a clone size; where given, it reads once, few, many or a size class.

- | TRBJ2-1 | few | TRBV6-2/TRBV6-3 | CASSYWTDNEQFF | TGTGCCAGCAGTTACTGGACAGACAATGAGCAGTTCTTC
- | TRBJ2-7 | - | TRBV7-9 | CASSFMSGEQYF | TGTGCCAGCAGCTTCATGTCCGGCGAGCAGTACTTC
- | TRBJ2-1 | - | TRBV13 | CASSETTGRAGYNEQFF | TGTGCCAGCAGCGAAACTACCGGTAGGGCGGGTTACAATGAGCAGTTCTTC
- | TRBJ2-3 | - | TRBV27 | CASRSSLTDTQYF | TGTGCCAGCCGGTCCTCTCTCACAGATACGCAGTATTTT
TRBD1 | TRBJ2-7 | - | TRBV5-6 | CASSLVGQWSGNEQYF | TGTGCCAGCAGCTTGGTGGGACAGTGGAGTGGAAACGAGCAGTACTTC
- | TRBJ2-3 | few | TRBV11-2 | CASSSRYPQEEGTVGTQYF | TGTGCCAGCAGCTCCAGGTACCCCCAAGAGGAGGGAACAGTTGGTACGCAGTATTTT
TRBD2 | TRBJ2-1 | - | TRBV2 | CASSGDGTSYNEQFF | TGTGCCAGCAGTGGGGACGGGACTAGCTACAATGAGCAGTTCTTC
TRBD1 | TRBJ2-7 | few | TRBV9 | CASSVEGARNEQYF | TGTGCCAGCAGCGTAGAGGGGGCTAGAAACGAGCAGTACTTC
TRBD2 | TRBJ2-5 | - | TRBV29-1 | CSVGTSGQETQYF | TGCAGCGTGGGGACTAGCGGGCAAGAGACCCAGTACTTC
TRBD1 | TRBJ2-3 | - | TRBV20-1 | CSGMTGGTDTQYF | TGCAGTGGGATGACAGGGGGCACAGATACGCAGTATTTT
TRBD2 | TRBJ2-5 | few | TRBV20-1 | CSTNKWTSGQETQYF | TGCAGTACGAATAAGTGGACTAGCGGACAAGAGACCCAGTACTTC
- | TRBJ1-2 | - | TRBV5-1 | CASSFPGSYGYTF | TGCGCCAGCAGCTTCCCCGGGAGCTATGGCTACACCTTC
- | TRBJ2-2 | few | TRBV12-3/TRBV12-4 | CASTPVPGELFF | TGTGCCAGCACGCCGGTCCCCGGGGAGCTGTTTTTT
TRBD2 | TRBJ2-5 | once | TRBV29-1 | CSVGTYFFEPGLADQETQYF | TGCAGCGTTGGAACCTACTTCTTCGAACCGGGACTAGCGGACCAAGAGACCCAGTACTTC
TRBD1 | TRBJ2-7 | few | TRBV7-2 | CASSSSRDRFAPYEQYF | TGTGCCAGCAGCTCAAGCCGGGACAGGTTTGCCCCCTACGAGCAGTACTTC
- | TRBJ2-6 | few | TRBV25-1 | CASSDGPHAGANVLTF | TGTGCCAGCAGTGACGGGCCCCACGCTGGGGCCAACGTCCTGACTTTC
- | TRBJ2-7 | - | TRBV7-8 | CASSLDLGGADYEQYF | TGTGCCAGCAGCTTAGACCTTGGCGGAGCAGACTACGAGCAGTACTTC
TRBD2 | TRBJ2-1 | - | TRBV7-3 | CASSYTSGRGTEQFF | TGTGCCAGCAGCTATACCAGCGGGAGGGGAACCGAGCAGTTCTTC
TRBD1 | TRBJ2-7 | - | TRBV10-2 | CASSDITGGAFYEQYF | TGCGCCAGCAGTGACATTACAGGGGGCGCTTTCTACGAGCAGTACTTC
- | TRBJ1-2 | - | TRBV25-1 | CASGITGFFGYTF | TGTGCCAGCGGCATTACAGGGTTCTTCGGCTACACCTTC
- | TRBJ2-4 | - | TRBV5-1 | CASSLHLSEQYF | TGCGCCAGCAGCTTGCACTTATCAGAGCAGTACTTC
- | TRBJ2-1 | few | TRBV20-1 | CSARDLRGPNNEQFF | TGCAGTGCTAGAGATCTGCGGGGTCCCAACAATGAGCAGTTCTTC
TRBD2 | TRBJ2-5 | - | TRBV3-1 | CASSPQESGRPYF | TGTGCCAGCAGTCCCCAGGAAAGCGGGAGACCGTACTTC
TRBD1 | TRBJ2-7 | - | TRBV7-9 | CAEQGTSYEQYF | TGTGCCGAACAGGGGACCTCCTACGAGCAGTACTTC
TRBD1 | TRBJ2-3 | - | TRBV30 | CAWSGDRSRTDTQYF | TGTGCCTGGAGTGGGGACAGGTCTCGCACAGATACGCAGTATTTT
- | TRBJ1-4 | - | TRBV20-1 | CSARVVLGATKEKLFF | TGCAGTGCTAGAGTTGTGTTGGGAGCAACTAAGGAAAAACTGTTTTTT
TRBD1 | TRBJ2-7 | few | TRBV29-1 | CSVPGQPIADEQYF | TGCAGCGTACCGGGACAGCCTATAGCAGACGAGCAGTACTTC
TRBD1 | TRBJ2-5 | few | TRBV20-1 | CSALNRGIRETQYF | TGCAGTGCCCTGAACAGGGGGATCAGGGAGACCCAGTACTTC
- | TRBJ2-1 | once | TRBV7-6 | CASSFTGTNNEQFF | TGTGCCAGCAGCTTTACTGGAACCAACAATGAGCAGTTCTTC
- | TRBJ2-6 | - | TRBV28 | CASSFQAVSGANVLTF | TGTGCCAGCAGTTTCCAGGCTGTCTCTGGGGCCAACGTCCTGACTTTC
- | TRBJ2-3 | few | TRBV6-5 | CASSYSLRNTQYF | TGTGCCAGCAGTTACTCGCTGCGGAATACGCAGTATTTT
TRBD2 | TRBJ2-5 | few | TRBV11-2 | CASSWSGTSVEETQYF | TGTGCCAGCAGCTGGTCCGGGACTAGCGTCGAAGAGACCCAGTACTTC
- | TRBJ1-6 | - | TRBV7-9 | CASSSEGGSPLHF | TGTGCCAGCAGCTCAGAGGGGGGATCACCCCTCCACTTT
TRBD1 | TRBJ2-7 | - | TRBV4-2 | CACSQEDRSSYEQYF | TGTGCCTGCAGCCAAGAGGACAGGAGCTCCTACGAGCAGTACTTC
TRBD1 | TRBJ2-7 | - | TRBV20-1 | CSARADTGDLPGQYF | TGCAGTGCTAGAGCGGACACAGGGGACCTCCCGGGGCAGTACTTC
- | TRBJ2-1 | - | TRBV11-2 | CASSLDIGSYNEQFF | TGTGCCAGCAGCTTAGACATAGGCTCCTACAATGAGCAGTTCTTC
TRBD2 | TRBJ2-7 | - | TRBV20-1 | CSARDYGGSEPYYEQYF | TGCAGTGCTAGAGATTATGGCGGGAGCGAGCCCTACTACGAGCAGTACTTC
- | TRBJ1-6 | - | TRBV18 | CASSAALDRRDSPLHF | TGTGCCAGCTCAGCAGCGCTTGACCGTCGTGATTCACCCCTCCACTTT
- | TRBJ1-4 | - | TRBV3-1 | CASSQEGPLEKLFF | TGTGCCAGCAGCCAAGAAGGGCCCCTTGAAAAACTGTTTTTT
- | TRBJ2-1 | few | TRBV6-5 | CASRNDRPNEQFF | TGTGCCAGCAGAAACGACAGGCCCAATGAGCAGTTCTTC
- | TRBJ2-7 | few | TRBV19 | CASSIDLGAYEQYF | TGTGCCAGTAGTATAGATCTTGGGGCCTACGAGCAGTACTTC
TRBD1 | TRBJ1-2 | few | TRBV6-5 | CASSTRDSYGYTF | TGTGCCAGCAGTACCCGGGACAGCTATGGCTACACCTTC
- | TRBJ2-5 | - | TRBV9 | CASSVAQRNQETQYF | TGTGCCAGCAGCGTAGCGCAAAGGAACCAAGAGACCCAGTACTTC
- | TRBJ2-2 | once | TRBV20-1 | CSAPDWTRHSGELFF | TGCAGTGCTCCCGACTGGACCCGTCATAGCGGGGAGCTGTTTTTT
TRBD1 | TRBJ2-7 | - | TRBV29-1 | CSGTHGTASYEQYF | TGCAGCGGTACCCACGGGACAGCCTCCTACGAGCAGTACTTC
TRBD1 | TRBJ2-3 | few | TRBV27 | CASSLRGTGGDTQYF | TGTGCCAGCAGTTTACGCGGGACAGGGGGGGATACGCAGTATTTT